The present T cell receptor (beta chain) was sequenced within a study of T cells after yellow fever vaccination. Overall study: For low cell numbers, libraries were made with SMART-Seq v4 Ultra Low Input.

Broader study findings: At under 98% for CD4 and roughly 87% for CD8, most primary-vaccination clones showed up again after the booster.

Germline V gene lookup returns CDR1 MNHNS and CDR2 SASEGT. The CDR3 contains 19 residues. J was trimmed by 4 bases and V by 0 bases; bases with no gene match: 12. Conversion of TCR transcripts into cDNA relied on 5'RACE template switching, which added a universal primer site and UMIs. TCRdb fed the 5' RACE reads into MiXCR, producing one record per CDR3 protein. This table has around 60,000 distinct CDR3 sequences, approximately 6% appearing once. The genes are TRBV6-1 and TRBJ1-5; 10 bases fit TRBD1. Sample: PBMCs, either bulk or a sorted T-cell subset (CD4+, CD8+, memory, or dextramer-sorted; not recorded which), taken on the day of the yellow fever booster vaccination. This TCR was sampled from a man aged 18 to 30 who received the YFV17D yellow fever vaccine. The CDR3 DNA reads TGTGCCAGCAGTGAAGCTGAGGGTTTTCCGGGACAGGGGAATCAGCCCCAGCATTTT. Amino acid sequence: CASSEAEGFPGQGNQPQHF.